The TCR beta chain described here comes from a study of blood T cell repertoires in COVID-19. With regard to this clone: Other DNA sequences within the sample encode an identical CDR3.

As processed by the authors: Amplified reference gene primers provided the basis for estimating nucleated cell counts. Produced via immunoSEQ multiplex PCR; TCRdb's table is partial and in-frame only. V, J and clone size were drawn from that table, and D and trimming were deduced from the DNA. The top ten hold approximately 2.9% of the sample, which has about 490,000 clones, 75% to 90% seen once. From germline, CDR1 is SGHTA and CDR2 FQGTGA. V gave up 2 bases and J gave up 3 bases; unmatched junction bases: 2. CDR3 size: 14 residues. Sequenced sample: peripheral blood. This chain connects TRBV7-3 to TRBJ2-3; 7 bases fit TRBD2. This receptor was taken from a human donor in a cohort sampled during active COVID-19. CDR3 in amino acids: CASSLGLVTDTQYF. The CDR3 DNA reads TGTGCCAGCAGCTTAGGACTAGTGACAGATACGCAGTATTTT.